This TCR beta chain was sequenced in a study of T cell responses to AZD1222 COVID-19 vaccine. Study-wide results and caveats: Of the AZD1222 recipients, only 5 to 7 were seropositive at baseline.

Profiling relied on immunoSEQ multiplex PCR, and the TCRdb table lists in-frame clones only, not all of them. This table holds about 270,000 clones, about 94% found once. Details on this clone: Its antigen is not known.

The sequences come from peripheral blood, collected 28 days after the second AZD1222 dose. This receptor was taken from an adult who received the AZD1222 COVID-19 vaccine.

The CDR3 DNA reads as TGCAGTGCTAGTCCTGACAGGGGGCGGGCCTACGAGCAGTACTTC. It yields the protein CSASPDRGRAYEQYF. V gene TRBV20-1 combines with J gene TRBJ2-7; 10 positions match TRBD1. The V gene end was trimmed by 3 bases and the J gene end by 2 bases; junction bases not matched to a gene: 7. CDR3 length: 15 amino acids. Germline values: CDR1 DFQATT, CDR2 SNEGSKA (reference sequence).